This T cell receptor (beta chain) was sequenced during a study of cytomegalovirus exposure and HLA in healthy donors. Comment on this clone: What it binds is unknown.

Study conclusions and caveats: A missense DCLRE1C variant was associated with V- and J-gene trimming of TCR beta chains in a later analysis, and an independent cohort replicated the association. Presence/absence analyses supposed approximately even sequencing depth among donors.

PCR employed 60 Vbeta and 13 Jbeta primers. Produced via immunoSEQ multiplex PCR; TCRdb's table is partial and in-frame only. There are 130,000 or so clones in the sample; 66% occur only once, and over 5% lies in the top ten. V shed 4 bases and J shed 6 bases, with 9 bases lying between them. The length of the CDR3 is 12 residues. CDR1 SGDLS and CDR2 YYNGEE come from the germline V gene. This chain links TRBV9 with TRBJ2-3, with D possibly matching TRBD1 (6 bases). Sequencing used PBMCs. This sequence originates from a woman aged 55-69 years in good health and CMV-seronegative. CDR3 sequence reads: CASSTQGDTQYF. CDR3 coding DNA: TGTGCCAGCAGCACACAGGGCGATACGCAGTATTTT.